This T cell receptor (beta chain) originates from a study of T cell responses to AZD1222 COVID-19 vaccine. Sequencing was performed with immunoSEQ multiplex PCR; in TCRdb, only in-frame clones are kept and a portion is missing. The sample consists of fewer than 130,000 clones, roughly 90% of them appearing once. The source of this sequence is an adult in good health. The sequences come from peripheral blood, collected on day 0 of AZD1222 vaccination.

This chain's CDR3 is CAWSVQRDSPLHF. In DNA, the CDR3 is TGTGCCTGGAGTGTACAAAGGGACTCACCCCTCCACTTT. The chain recombines TRBV30 with TRBJ1-6; TRBD1 might be the D (5 bases). Germline V gene lookup returns CDR1 GTSNPN and CDR2 SVGIG (reference sequence). Trimming took 0 bases from V and 10 from J, leaving 10 bases between them. The CDR3 extends over 13 amino acids.